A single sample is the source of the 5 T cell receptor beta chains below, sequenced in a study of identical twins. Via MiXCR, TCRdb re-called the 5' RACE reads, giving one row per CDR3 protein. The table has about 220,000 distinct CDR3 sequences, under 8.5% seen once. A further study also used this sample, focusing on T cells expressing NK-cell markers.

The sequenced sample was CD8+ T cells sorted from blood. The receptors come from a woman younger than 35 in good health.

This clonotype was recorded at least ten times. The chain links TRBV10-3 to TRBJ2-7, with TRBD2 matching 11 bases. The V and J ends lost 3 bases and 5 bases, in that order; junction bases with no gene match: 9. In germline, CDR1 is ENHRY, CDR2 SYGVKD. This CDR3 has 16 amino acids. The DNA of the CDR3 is TGTGCCATCAGTGACCAAACGACTAGCGGGAACAACGAGCAGTACTTC. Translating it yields CAISDQTTSGNNEQYF.

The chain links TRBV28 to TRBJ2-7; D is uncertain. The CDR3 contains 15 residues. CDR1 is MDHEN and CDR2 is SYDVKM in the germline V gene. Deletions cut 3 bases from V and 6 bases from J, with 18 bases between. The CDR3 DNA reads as TGTGCCAGCAGTTTCGATTACCCCCCCGCCCGCGAGCAGTACTTC. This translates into CASSFDYPPAREQYF. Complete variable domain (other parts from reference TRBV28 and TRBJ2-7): DVKVTQSSRYLVKRTGEKVFLECVQDMDHENMFWYRQDPGLGLRLIYFSYDVKMKEKGDIPEGYSVSREKKERFSLILESASTNQTSMYLCASSFDYPPAREQYFGPGTRLTVT.

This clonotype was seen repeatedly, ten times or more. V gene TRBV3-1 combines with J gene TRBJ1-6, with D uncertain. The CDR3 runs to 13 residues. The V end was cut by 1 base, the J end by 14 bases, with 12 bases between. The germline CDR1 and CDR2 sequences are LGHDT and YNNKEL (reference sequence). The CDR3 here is CASSQGEVITLHF. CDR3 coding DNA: TGTGCCAGCAGCCAAGGCGAGGTCATCACCCTCCACTTT. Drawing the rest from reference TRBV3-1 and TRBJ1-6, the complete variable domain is DTAVSQTPKYLVTQMGNDKSIKCEQNLGHDTMYWYKQDSKKFLKIMFSYNNKELIINETVPNRFSPKSPDKAHLNLHINSLELGDSAVYFCASSQGEVITLHFGNGTRLTVT.

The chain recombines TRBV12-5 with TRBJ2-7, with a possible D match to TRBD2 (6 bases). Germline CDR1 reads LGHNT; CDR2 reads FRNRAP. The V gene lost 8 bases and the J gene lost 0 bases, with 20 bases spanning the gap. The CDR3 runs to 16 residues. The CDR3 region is CASQGAFGEDSYEQYF. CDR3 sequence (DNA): TGTGCTAGTCAGGGAGCGTTCGGGGAGGACTCCTACGAGCAGTACTTC.

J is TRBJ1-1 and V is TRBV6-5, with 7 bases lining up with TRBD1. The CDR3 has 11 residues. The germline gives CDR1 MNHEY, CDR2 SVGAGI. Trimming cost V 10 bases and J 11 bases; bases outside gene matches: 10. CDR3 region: CATQGGPAAFF. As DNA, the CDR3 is TGTGCCACCCAGGGGGGGCCGGCGGCTTTCTTT.